These 27 T cell receptor beta chains were sequenced from one sample in a study of CD8 T cells in ankylosing spondylitis. MiXCR, run by TCRdb on the 5' RACE reads, gives a single entry per CDR3 protein. In the table there are 340,000 or so distinct CDR3 sequences, roughly 15% of which are singletons. The sequencing input was blood, either unsorted or a sorted T cell fraction (not recorded which). These receptors all come from a male donor with ankylosing spondylitis or in good health (not recorded which).

In this sample, this clonotype turned up a few times. V usage is TRBV12-5 and J usage is TRBJ2-1, with unresolved D. Trimming cost V 3 bases and J 9 bases, with 9 bases left between them. The germline V gene has CDR1 LGHNT and CDR2 FRNRAP. The CDR3 runs to 12 residues. The chain's CDR3 is CASGFGVSEQFF. The CDR3 DNA sequence: TGTGCTAGTGGTTTCGGAGTCAGTGAGCAGTTCTTC.

The chain is built from TRBV3-1 and TRBJ2-3; 9 nucleotides align to TRBD2. The CDR3 extends over 17 amino acids. The V segment lost 1 base and the J segment 6 bases; nucleotides outside the gene matches: 11. The germline V gene has CDR1 LGHDT and CDR2 YNNKEL (reference sequence). The CDR3 region has the DNA TGTGCCAGCAGCCAAGGGGTCACGCGGGGGGGAACCGATACGCAGTATTTT. Translation: CASSQGVTRGGTDTQYF.

The chain has TRBV10-1 and TRBJ1-4; possible D gene TRBD1, 6 bases. CDR3 length: 14 residues. V was cut by 3 bases and J by 1 base, with 6 bases left in between. Germline values: CDR1 WNHNN, CDR2 SYGVQD (reference sequence). DNA of the CDR3: TGCGCCAGCAGTGACAGGGGAACTAATGAAAAACTGTTTTTT. Its translation is CASSDRGTNEKLFF.

The rearrangement uses TRBV20-1 and TRBJ1-1; D gene ambiguous. The germline V and J ends were trimmed by 0 bases and 1 base, with 12 bases remaining between them. Per the germline V gene, CDR1 is DFQATT and CDR2 is SNEGSKA (reference sequence). CDR3 length: 15 amino acids. This CDR3 reads CSARDPRTANTEAFF. For the CDR3, the DNA is TGCAGTGCTAGAGACCCAAGGACGGCGAACACTGAAGCTTTCTTT.

The rearrangement links TRBV12-3 or TRBV12-4 to TRBJ1-2, with D perhaps TRBD1 (6 bases). The V gene lost 5 bases and the J gene lost 1 base, with 23 bases spanning the gap. The CDR3 is 18 amino acids. The CDR3 is CASSRTGTSLRGNYGYTF. The CDR3 bases are TGTGCCAGCAGTCGGACCGGGACATCCCTCCGGGGTAACTATGGCTACACCTTC.

In its sample, this clonotype was seen a few times. The chain employs TRBV4-1 and TRBJ1-5, with 7 bases fitting TRBD1. Per the germline V gene, CDR1 is MGHRA and CDR2 is YSYEKL. This CDR3 region has 17 residues. V was clipped by 0 bases and J by 4 bases; unmatched bases: 9. The CDR3 region is CASSQERPRGINQPQHF. DNA of the CDR3: TGCGCCAGCAGCCAAGAGAGGCCCAGGGGGATTAATCAGCCCCAGCATTTT.

This clonotype was seen a handful of times. This chain connects TRBV5-1 to TRBJ1-1; no clear D. Germline V CDR1 and CDR2: SGHRS, YFSETQ. The CDR3 runs 14 residues. V shed 4 bases and J shed 5 bases, with 15 bases lying between them. The CDR3 coding sequence is TGCGCCAGCAGCCTGGACTTTCGAGGGACTGAAGCTTTCTTT. Protein: CASSLDFRGTEAFF. Full variable domain (missing parts from reference TRBV5-1 and TRBJ1-1): KAGVTQTPRYLIKTRGQQVTLSCSPISGHRSVSWYQQTPGQGLQFLFEYFSETQRNKGNFPGRFSGRQFSNSRSEMNVSTLELGDSALYLCASSLDFRGTEAFFGQGTRLTVV.

CDR3 DNA sequence: TGTGCCAGCAGTCGGACGTTTAGCGGGGGCAAAGAGACCCAGTACTTC. Translation: CASSRTFSGGKETQYF. The J gene is TRBJ2-5, the V gene TRBV25-1, with 9 bases lining up with TRBD2. The CDR3 length is 16 residues. V was clipped by 5 bases and J by 3 bases; unmatched bases: 10. Germline V gene data show CDR1 as MGHDK and CDR2 as SYGVNS.

This clonotype was seen only a few times. The rearrangement links TRBV29-1 to TRBJ2-2; D may be TRBD1 (6 bases). Trimming stripped 6 bases from V and 2 bases from J, with 16 bases between. CDR3 length: 15 residues. Germline-derived CDR1 and CDR2 are SQVTM and ANQGSEA. This chain's CDR3 is CSVRPRDKNTGELFF. The CDR3 bases are TGCAGCGTCCGCCCCCGGGACAAAAACACCGGGGAGCTGTTTTTT.

This chain connects TRBV5-1 to TRBJ2-7; 11 nucleotides align to TRBD1. V lost 4 bases and J lost 4; bases outside the gene matches: 7. The germline CDR1 and CDR2 sequences are SGHRS and YFSETQ. This CDR3 spans 15 amino acids. CDR3 nucleotides: TGCGCCAGCAGCCCCGGACAGGGGGCTTTATACGAGCAGTACTTC. As protein: CASSPGQGALYEQYF.

The chain uses TRBV7-2 and TRBJ2-2, with D hard to call. This CDR3 has 14 residues. Germline V gives CDR1 SGHTA, CDR2 FQGNSA. Trimming cost V 0 bases and J 4 bases, with 6 bases left between them. The CDR3, as DNA: TGTGCCAGCAGCTTAGCGCGGAGCACCGGGGAGCTGTTTTTT. It yields the protein CASSLARSTGELFF.

This sequence joins TRBV2 and TRBJ1-2; 7 nucleotides agree with TRBD1. The germline V gene has CDR1 SNHLY and CDR2 FYNNEI. The CDR3 has 14 residues. V lost 6 bases to trimming and J lost 5 bases; unmatched junction nucleotides: 9. CDR3 residues: CASSLRTGLYGYTF. For the CDR3, the DNA is TGTGCCAGCAGCTTGAGGACAGGTCTATATGGCTACACCTTC.

In its sample, this clonotype was seen many times. The rearrangement links TRBV27 to TRBJ2-7; TRBD1 matches at 7 bases. Germline values: CDR1 MNHEY, CDR2 SMNVEV (reference sequence). The V gene end was trimmed by 5 bases and the J gene end by 3 bases; junction bases not matched to a gene: 7. CDR3 length equals 14 residues. The CDR3 loop is CASSPRTGSYEQYF. CDR3 nucleotide sequence: TGTGCCAGCAGTCCCCGGACAGGTAGCTACGAGCAGTACTTC.

This clonotype was detected a few times. This chain links TRBV6-6 with TRBJ1-2; D is undetermined. The CDR3 is made up of 12 amino acids. Trimming removed 2 bases at V and 8 bases at J, with 9 bases between. The germline V gene has CDR1 MNHNY and CDR2 SVGAGI (reference sequence). The CDR3 DNA is TGTGCCAGCAGTTACGGGGTGGCGGGCTACACCTTC. It yields the protein CASSYGVAGYTF.

Remarks on this clonotype: A read error may produce the germline difference seen at one junction end. This chain connects TRBV12-3 or TRBV12-4 to TRBJ2-1, with a weak D call TRBD2 (6 bases). CDR3 length: 15 amino acids. The CDR3 loop reads CASSVAETYNNEQFF. Here the CDR3 DNA reads TGTGCCAGCAGTGTAGCGGAGACTTACAACAATGAGCAGTTCTTC.

The chain combines TRBV5-1 with TRBJ2-1; D possibly corresponds to TRBD2 (5 bases). The CDR3 is 13 amino acids. Germline V gives CDR1 SGHRS, CDR2 YFSETQ. Trimming left V 2 bases short and J 5 bases short, with 8 bases between. The CDR3, as DNA: TGCGCCAGCAGCTTCGGGCGGGACAATGAGCAGTTCTTC. Its protein is CASSFGRDNEQFF. Drawing the rest from reference TRBV5-1 and TRBJ2-1, the complete variable domain is KAGVTQTPRYLIKTRGQQVTLSCSPISGHRSVSWYQQTPGQGLQFLFEYFSETQRNKGNFPGRFSGRQFSNSRSEMNVSTLELGDSALYLCASSFGRDNEQFFGPGTRLTVL.

The rearrangement uses TRBV12-3 or TRBV12-4 and TRBJ1-1, with TRBD1 matching over 9 bases. The CDR3 runs 14 residues. With V trimmed by 7 bases and J by 4 bases, 7 bases remained unmatched. The DNA for the CDR3 is TGTGCCAGCACTAAGGACAGGGGCGGCACTGAAGCTTTCTTT. It codes for CASTKDRGGTEAFF.

This clonotype was observed at least ten times. The chain is built from TRBV4-1 and TRBJ2-1; the D gene is possibly TRBD2 (6 bases). Germline-derived CDR1 and CDR2 are MGHRA and YSYEKL. The CDR3 extends over 16 amino acids. V was pared by 1 base and J by 4 bases, with 14 bases between. This CDR3 is CASSQGVSGVYNEQFF. The CDR3 DNA sequence: TGCGCCAGCAGCCAAGGGGTTAGCGGAGTATACAATGAGCAGTTCTTC.

The chain recombines TRBV4-2 with TRBJ2-5; 11 nucleotides align to TRBD2. The CDR3 is 16 residues long. V shed 2 bases, J shed 7 bases, and the junction held 9 bases outside the gene matches. CDR1 LGHNA and CDR2 YNFKEQ come from the germline V gene. This chain's CDR3 is CASSQRELAGGTTQYF. The CDR3 DNA is TGTGCCAGCAGCCAAAGAGAGCTAGCGGGGGGCACGACCCAGTACTTC.

This clonotype came up a few times. The chain couples TRBV28 to TRBJ2-7, with a tentative D call TRBD2 (5 bases). This CDR3 region has 14 residues. The V gene's germline CDR1 is MDHEN and CDR2 SYDVKM. V was clipped by 5 bases and J by 7 bases, with 18 bases between them. Written as DNA, the CDR3 is TGTGCCAGCAGTGGACTGACTGTTCGCGGTGAGCAGTACTTC. Translating gives CASSGLTVRGEQYF.

The chain is built from TRBV20-1 and TRBJ1-5; D is possibly TRBD1 (6 bases). The germline V gene has CDR1 DFQATT and CDR2 SNEGSKA (reference sequence). The germline V and J ends were trimmed by 3 bases and 6 bases, with 9 bases remaining between them. The CDR3 has 12 residues. The DNA of the CDR3 is TGCAGTGCTAGTGGGGGGGCTCAGCCCCAGCATTTT. Protein sequence: CSASGGAQPQHF.

A remark on this clonotype: A read error may be the cause here, since a much bigger clone is one base away. The chain carries TRBV3-1 and TRBJ2-7; unclear D gene. CDR3 length equals 15 residues. Germline CDR1 and CDR2: LGHDT and YNNKEL (reference sequence). CDR3 loop: CATSQGLPRSYEQYF. The DNA of the CDR3 is TGTGCCACCAGCCAAGGCCTCCCCAGATCCTACGAGCAGTACTTC.

This clonotype was recorded a few times. The chain links TRBV19 to TRBJ1-5; the D is unclear. Trimming shortened V by 6 bases and J by 11 bases, and 14 bases separated the two germline ends. CDR1 is LNHDA, CDR2 SQIVND, per germline (reference sequence). The CDR3 runs 12 residues. In nucleotides, the CDR3 is TGTGCCAGTAGCATCAATGCAGTTTCCCAGCATTTT. The encoded protein is CASSINAVSQHF. The variable domain in full, completed from reference TRBV19 and TRBJ1-5, reads DGGITQSPKYLFRKEGQNVTLSCEQNLNHDAMYWYRQDPGQGLRLIYYSQIVNDFQKGDIAEGYSVSREKKESFPLTVTSAQKNPTAFYLCASSINAVSQHFGDGTRLSIL.

The rearrangement joins TRBV6-1 to TRBJ2-1; 7 bases are a match to TRBD1. The V gene end was trimmed by 7 bases and the J gene end by 8 bases; junction bases not matched to a gene: 11. The length of the CDR3 is 14 residues. Per germline, CDR1 MNHNS and CDR2 SASEGT. In DNA, the CDR3 is TGTGCCAGCAATCGAGACAGGGATCGCCATGAGCAGTTCTTC. Translation: CASNRDRDRHEQFF.

This chain links TRBV6-1 with TRBJ2-1; 8 nucleotides agree with TRBD2. The J segment lost 3 bases and the V segment lost 5 bases, leaving 9 bases of the junction unmatched. The length of the CDR3 is 16 residues. The germline gives CDR1 MNHNS, CDR2 SASEGT. CDR3 amino acids: CASSPTGRAFYNEQFF. CDR3 coding DNA: TGTGCCAGCAGTCCTACCGGGAGGGCCTTCTACAATGAGCAGTTCTTC.

The J gene is TRBJ1-6, the V gene TRBV5-1; D is unclear. Trimming pared 0 bases from V and 1 base from J, leaving 5 bases between. The CDR3 consists of 15 residues. Germline V gene sequence: CDR1 SGHRS, CDR2 YFSETQ. The DNA for the CDR3 is TGCGCCAGCAGCTTGGAGGGATCCTATAATTCACCCCTCCACTTT. This encodes CASSLEGSYNSPLHF.

This clonotype was picked up a small number of times. CDR3: CASSPRTSGRKDEQFF. CDR3 sequence (DNA): TGTGCCAGCAGTCCCCGGACTAGCGGGAGAAAGGATGAGCAGTTCTTC. The chain carries TRBV12-3 or TRBV12-4 and TRBJ2-1, with 13 bases identical to TRBD2. The CDR3 consists of 16 residues. Trimming took 5 bases from V and 8 from J; bases not matched to a gene: 9.